This TCR beta chain was recovered during a study of blood T cell repertoires in COVID-19. TCRdb keeps only in-frame clones here, not all; method: immunoSEQ multiplex PCR. Found here are roughly 260,000 clones, 80% to 95% of them singletons; the top ten hold under 3%. Germline V gene lookup returns CDR1 LGHNA and CDR2 YSLEER. With 0 bases clipped from V and 5 bases from J, the junction kept 7 bases outside the gene matches. There are 17 residues in the CDR3. V and J are TRBV4-3 and TRBJ2-2, with 9 nucleotides matching TRBD1. The sequencing sample was made of peripheral blood. The TCR was taken from a young adult with COVID-19, enrolled during active disease. Written as DNA, the CDR3 is TGCGCCAGCAGCCAAGAGTGGGACAGGGCACAAACCGGGGAGCTGTTTTTT. Protein: CASSQEWDRAQTGELFF.